This T cell receptor beta chain was captured by sequencing in a study of CD8 T cells in ankylosing spondylitis. The CDR3 spans 16 residues. V shed 5 bases, J shed 6 bases, and the junction held 9 bases outside the gene matches. Germline values: CDR1 SNHLY, CDR2 FYNNEI. Study-wide points: Significant enrichment of disease-linked clones was reportedly seen in matched ankylosing spondylitis synovial fluid.

By quantitative 5'-RACE with molecular barcodes, the TCR beta libraries were made. Via MiXCR, TCRdb re-called the 5' RACE reads, giving one row per CDR3 protein. The sample yields approximately 150,000 distinct CDR3 sequences, under 35% seen once. There are a few counts of this clonotype. Its cognate antigen is unknown. The receptor was derived from a male donor with ankylosing spondylitis. What was sequenced was synovial fluid, either unsorted or a sorted T cell fraction (not recorded which). The V and J genes are TRBV2 and TRBJ2-7; 14 bases line up with TRBD2. In nucleotides, the CDR3 is TGTGCCAGCAGTTTACGGACTAGCGGGGGGAAACGCGAGCAGTACTTC. Protein sequence: CASSLRTSGGKREQYF.